This T cell receptor (beta chain) is from a study of CD8 T cells in ankylosing spondylitis. The CDR3 spans 15 residues. The J segment lost 0 bases and the V segment lost 1 base, leaving 2 bases of the junction unmatched. CDR1 and CDR2 from the germline V gene are LGHNA and YSLEER. This clonotype was counted only a few times. Its matching antigen is unknown. Quantitative 5'-RACE with molecular barcodes produced the TCR beta libraries. TCRdb called the 5' RACE reads again in MiXCR, with one record for every CDR3 protein. Here the sample spans 25,000 or so distinct CDR3 sequences, roughly 7.3% being singletons. Study-wide results and limits: It was reported that disease-linked clones were significantly enriched in matched ankylosing spondylitis synovial fluid. Several highly homologous variants made up a TCR beta motif that seemed to typify ankylosing spondylitis blood.

This rearrangement joins TRBV4-3 to TRBJ2-5; TRBD1 matches 7 bases. The TCR was taken from a male donor with ankylosing spondylitis or in good health (not recorded which). Sequencing input: blood. CDR3 coding DNA: TGCGCCAGCAGCCAAGGAGACAGGGACCAAGAGACCCAGTACTTC. Encoded protein: CASSQGDRDQETQYF.